This TCR beta chain is drawn from a study of type 1 regulatory T cells. Whole-study context: An in vitro protocol generated T-allo10, a Tr1-enriched, alloantigen-specific CD4 T cell product.

General study results and limits: Compared with non-type 1 regulatory T cells, type 1 regulatory T cells showed a more restricted TCR repertoire.

Points on this clonotype: No antigen is known for it.

TCRdb processed the reads anew with MiXCR; each CDR3 protein has one entry. The data hold 68,000 or so distinct CDR3 sequences, with roughly 50% observed a single time. The CDR3 is made up of 17 amino acids. V lost 4 bases, J lost 4 bases, and 10 bases stayed unmatched. The germline gives CDR1 SGHRS, CDR2 YFSETQ. Material: cultured non-Tr1 T cells, either the whole culture or a sorted T cell fraction (not recorded which). The receptor was derived from a human donor in good health. The J gene is TRBJ2-1, the V gene TRBV5-1; the match to TRBD2 covers 11 bases. In DNA form, the CDR3 reads TGCGCCAGCAGCCGAGACCTCCTAGCGGGGGGATACAATGAGCAGTTCTTC. Protein product: CASSRDLLAGGYNEQFF.